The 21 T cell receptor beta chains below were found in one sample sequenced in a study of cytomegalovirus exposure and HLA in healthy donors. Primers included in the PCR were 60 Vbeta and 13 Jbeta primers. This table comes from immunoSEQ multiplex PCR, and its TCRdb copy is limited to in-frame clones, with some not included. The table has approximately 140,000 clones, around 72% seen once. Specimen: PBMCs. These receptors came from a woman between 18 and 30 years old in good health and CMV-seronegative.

The CDR3 loop is CSVVTTGIYGYTF. In DNA form, the CDR3 reads TGCAGCGTTGTAACTACGGGAATATATGGCTACACCTTC. The rearrangement uses TRBV29-1 and TRBJ1-2, with D hard to call. The CDR3 loop spans 13 amino acids. CDR1 SQVTM and CDR2 ANQGSEA come from the germline V gene. The V end lost 4 bases, the J end lost 5 bases, and 14 bases lay between the germline ends.

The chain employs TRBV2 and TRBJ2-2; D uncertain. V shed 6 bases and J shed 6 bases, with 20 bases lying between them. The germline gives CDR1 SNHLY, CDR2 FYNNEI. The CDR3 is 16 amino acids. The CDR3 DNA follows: TGTGCCAGCAGGGCCCGGGTGTCGGCAATTTCCGGGGAGCTGTTTTTT. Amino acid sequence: CASRARVSAISGELFF.

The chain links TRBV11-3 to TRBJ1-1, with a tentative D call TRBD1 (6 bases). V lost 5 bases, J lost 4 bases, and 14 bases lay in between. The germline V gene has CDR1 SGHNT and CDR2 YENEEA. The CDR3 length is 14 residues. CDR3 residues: CASSTGFRSTEAFF. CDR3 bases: TGTGCCAGCAGCACAGGGTTTCGGAGCACTGAAGCTTTCTTT.

CDR3 coding DNA: TGTGCCAGCAGCTTAGTGGCGCGGGGGAACACCGGGGAGCTGTTTTTT. This encodes CASSLVARGNTGELFF. The chain is built from TRBV7-2 and TRBJ2-2; TRBD2 might be the D (6 bases). The CDR3 has 16 amino acids. Between the trimmed V and J ends, which lost 1 base and 1 base, there was a span of 10 bases. Looked up from germline, CDR1 is SGHTA and CDR2 is FQGNSA.

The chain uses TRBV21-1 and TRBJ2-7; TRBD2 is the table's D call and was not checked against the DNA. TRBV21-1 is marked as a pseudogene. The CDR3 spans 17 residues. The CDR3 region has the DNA TGTGCCAGCAGCAAAGCGAGCGCCGTCCCCTTCGTCCTCGAGCAGTACTTC. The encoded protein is CASSKASAVPFVLEQYF.

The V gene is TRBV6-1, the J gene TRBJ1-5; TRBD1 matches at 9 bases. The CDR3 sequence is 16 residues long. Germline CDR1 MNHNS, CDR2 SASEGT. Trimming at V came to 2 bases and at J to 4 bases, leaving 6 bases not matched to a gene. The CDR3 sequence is CASSELPGQGNQPQHF. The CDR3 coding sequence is TGTGCCAGCAGTGAATTACCGGGACAGGGAAATCAGCCCCAGCATTTT.

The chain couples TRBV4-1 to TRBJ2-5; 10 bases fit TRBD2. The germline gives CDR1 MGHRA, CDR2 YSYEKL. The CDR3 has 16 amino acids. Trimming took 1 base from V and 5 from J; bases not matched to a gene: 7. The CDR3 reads CASSQALAGEGETQYF. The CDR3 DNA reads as TGCGCCAGCAGCCAAGCCCTAGCGGGAGAGGGGGAGACCCAGTACTTC.

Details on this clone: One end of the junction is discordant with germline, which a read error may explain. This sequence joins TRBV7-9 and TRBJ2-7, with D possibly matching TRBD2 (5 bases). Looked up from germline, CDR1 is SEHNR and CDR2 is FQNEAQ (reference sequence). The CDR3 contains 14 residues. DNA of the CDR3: TGTTCCAGCAGTTCGCTCCTAGCCGGGGACGAGCAGTACTTC. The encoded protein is CSSSSLLAGDEQYF. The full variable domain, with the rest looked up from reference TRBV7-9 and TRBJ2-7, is DTGVSQNPRHKITKRGQNVTFRCDPISEHNRLYWYRQTLGQGPEFLTYFQNEAQLEKSRLLSDRFSAERPKGSFSTLEIQRTEQGDSAMYLCSSSSLLAGDEQYFGPGTRLTVT.

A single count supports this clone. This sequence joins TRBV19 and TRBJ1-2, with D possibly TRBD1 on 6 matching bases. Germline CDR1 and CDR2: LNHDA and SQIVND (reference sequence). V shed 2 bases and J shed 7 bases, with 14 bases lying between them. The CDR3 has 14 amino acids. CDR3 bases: TGTGCCAGTAGTATAACCCCGGGAGGGGGTGGCTACACCTTC. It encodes CASSITPGGGGYTF.

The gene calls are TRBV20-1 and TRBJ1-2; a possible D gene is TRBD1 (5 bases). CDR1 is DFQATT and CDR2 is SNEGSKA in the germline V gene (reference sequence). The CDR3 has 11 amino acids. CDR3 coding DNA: TGCAGGGGAGGGGACTCATTTGGCTACACCTTC. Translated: CRGGDSFGYTF.

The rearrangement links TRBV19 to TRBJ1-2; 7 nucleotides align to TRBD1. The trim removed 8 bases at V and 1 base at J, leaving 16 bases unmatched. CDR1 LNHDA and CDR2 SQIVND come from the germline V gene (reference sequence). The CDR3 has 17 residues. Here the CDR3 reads CASLAPFPGQLNYGYTF. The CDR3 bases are TGTGCCAGTCTGGCTCCATTCCCGGGACAGCTTAACTATGGCTACACCTTC.

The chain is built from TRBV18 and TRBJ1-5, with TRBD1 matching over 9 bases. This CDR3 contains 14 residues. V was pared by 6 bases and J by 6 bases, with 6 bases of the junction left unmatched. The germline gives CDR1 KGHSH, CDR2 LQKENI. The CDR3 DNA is TGTGCCAGCTCCGCAGGACAGGGGACTCAGCCCCAGCATTTT. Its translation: CASSAGQGTQPQHF.

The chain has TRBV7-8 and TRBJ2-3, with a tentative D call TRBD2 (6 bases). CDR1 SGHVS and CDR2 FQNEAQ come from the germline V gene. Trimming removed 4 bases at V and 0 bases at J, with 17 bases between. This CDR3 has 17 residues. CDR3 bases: TGTGCCAGCAGCTCCCAGGTTTGGGAGGTTAGCACAGATACGCAGTATTTT. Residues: CASSSQVWEVSTDTQYF.

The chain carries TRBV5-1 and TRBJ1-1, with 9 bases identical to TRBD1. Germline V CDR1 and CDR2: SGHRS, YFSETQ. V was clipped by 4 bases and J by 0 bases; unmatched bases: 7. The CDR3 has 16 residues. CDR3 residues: CASSPGTGTMNTEAFF. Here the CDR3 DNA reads TGCGCCAGCAGCCCGGGGACAGGGACCATGAACACTGAAGCTTTCTTT.

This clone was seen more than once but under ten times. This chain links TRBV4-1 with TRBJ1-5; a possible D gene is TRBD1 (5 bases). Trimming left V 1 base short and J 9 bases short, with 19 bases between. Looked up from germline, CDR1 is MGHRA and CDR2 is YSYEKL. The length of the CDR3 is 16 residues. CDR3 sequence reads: CASSQVVSGGMGPQHF. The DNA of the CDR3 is TGCGCCAGCAGCCAAGTTGTTTCGGGGGGAATGGGGCCCCAGCATTTT.

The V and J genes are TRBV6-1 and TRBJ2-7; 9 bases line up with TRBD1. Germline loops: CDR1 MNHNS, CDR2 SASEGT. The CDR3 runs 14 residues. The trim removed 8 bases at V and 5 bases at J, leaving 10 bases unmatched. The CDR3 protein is CASELDRGGDEQYF. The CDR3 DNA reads TGTGCCAGCGAATTAGACAGGGGGGGCGACGAGCAGTACTTC.

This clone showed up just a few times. The CDR3 region is CSVTGTGLSYEQYF. In nucleotides, the CDR3 is TGCAGCGTCACCGGGACAGGTCTCTCCTACGAGCAGTACTTC. This chain joins TRBV29-1 and TRBJ2-7; 8 bases map to TRBD1. This CDR3 has 14 residues. V gave up 6 bases and J gave up 0 bases; unmatched junction bases: 7. Looked up from germline, CDR1 is SQVTM and CDR2 is ANQGSEA.

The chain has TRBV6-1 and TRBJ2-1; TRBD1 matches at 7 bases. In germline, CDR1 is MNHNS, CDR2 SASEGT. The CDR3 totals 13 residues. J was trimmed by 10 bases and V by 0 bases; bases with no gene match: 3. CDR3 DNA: TGTGCCAGCAGTGAAGCCGGCAGGGGGGAGCAGTTCTTC. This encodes CASSEAGRGEQFF.

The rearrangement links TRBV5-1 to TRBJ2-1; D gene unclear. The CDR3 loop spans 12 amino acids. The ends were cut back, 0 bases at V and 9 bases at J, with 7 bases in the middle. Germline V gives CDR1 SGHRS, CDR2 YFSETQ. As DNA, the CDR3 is TGCGCCAGCAGCTTGGCCACCGGTGAGCAGTTCTTC. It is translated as CASSLATGEQFF.

The CDR3 DNA reads TGTGCCAGCAGTGGAGGTTTGGAGACCCAGTACTTC. This translates into CASSGGLETQYF. This chain connects TRBV25-1 to TRBJ2-5; D is unresolved. The germline CDR1 and CDR2 sequences are MGHDK and SYGVNS. CDR3 size: 12 residues. The V end lost 4 bases, the J end lost 5 bases, and 8 bases lay between the germline ends. Together with reference TRBV25-1 and TRBJ2-5, the CDR3 gives the full variable domain: EADIYQTPRYLVIGTGKKITLECSQTMGHDKMYWYQQDPGMELHLIHYSYGVNSTEKGDLSSESTVSRIRTEHFPLTLESARPSHTSQYLCASSGGLETQYFGPGTRLLVL.

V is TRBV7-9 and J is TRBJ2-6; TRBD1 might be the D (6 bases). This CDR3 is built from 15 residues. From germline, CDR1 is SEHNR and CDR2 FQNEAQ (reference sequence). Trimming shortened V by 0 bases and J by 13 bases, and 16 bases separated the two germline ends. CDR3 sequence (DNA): TGTGCCAGCAGCTTAGCTAACCGGACAGCTCCTGTCCTGACTTTC. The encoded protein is CASSLANRTAPVLTF. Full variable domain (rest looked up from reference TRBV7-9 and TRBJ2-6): DTGVSQNPRHKITKRGQNVTFRCDPISEHNRLYWYRQTLGQGPEFLTYFQNEAQLEKSRLLSDRFSAERPKGSFSTLEIQRTEQGDSAMYLCASSLANRTAPVLTFGAGSRLTVL.